One and the same sample provided the 15 T cell receptor beta chains below, sequenced in a study of OX40 agonist ivuxolimab in advanced cancers. TCRdb's table, derived via immunoSEQ multiplex PCR, lists solely in-frame clones and lacks some. The sample lists 50,000 to 85,000 clones; around 86% were seen once. The sample was CD4+ or CD8+ T cells sorted from blood, taken in a trial of the OX40 agonist ivuxolimab. The receptors originated from an adult with an advanced solid tumor such as melanoma, head and neck, liver or kidney cancer.

The chain joins TRBV27 to TRBJ1-2; D is perhaps TRBD1 (5 bases). This CDR3 comprises 14 residues. The V gene's germline CDR1 is MNHEY and CDR2 SMNVEV (reference sequence). V lost 3 bases and J 3 bases, leaving 11 bases between the germline ends. The CDR3 bases are TGTGCCAGCAGTTTGGGGCGGAGGGACTATGGCTACACCTTC. Translation gives CASSLGRRDYGYTF.

The J gene is TRBJ2-7, the V gene TRBV25-1; 13 positions match TRBD2. CDR1 is MGHDK and CDR2 is SYGVNS in the germline V gene. The CDR3 contains 14 residues. V dropped 7 bases and J dropped 8; count of bases not matched to a gene: 8. This CDR3 is CASTGLAGAFQQYF. The CDR3 DNA follows: TGTGCCAGCACAGGACTAGCGGGAGCTTTTCAGCAGTACTTC.

This clone has just one count. CDR3 bases: TGCGCCAGCAGCCAAACCGGTGGCAATCAGCCCCAGCATTTT. Its translation is CASSQTGGNQPQHF. This rearrangement joins TRBV4-1 to TRBJ1-5; D remains ambiguous. The germline V gene encodes CDR1 MGHRA and CDR2 YSYEKL. V was trimmed by 2 bases and J by 2 bases, leaving 7 bases between them. This CDR3 has 14 residues.

The chain links TRBV5-1 to TRBJ1-2; D may be TRBD1 (5 bases). CDR1 SGHRS and CDR2 YFSETQ come from the germline V gene. V was trimmed by 5 bases and J by 3 bases, leaving 8 bases between them. The CDR3 is made up of 12 amino acids. The CDR3 sequence is CASSGTDYGYTF. DNA for the CDR3: TGCGCCAGCAGTGGGACCGACTATGGCTACACCTTC. The full variable domain, rest sourced from reference TRBV5-1 and TRBJ1-2, is KAGVTQTPRYLIKTRGQQVTLSCSPISGHRSVSWYQQTPGQGLQFLFEYFSETQRNKGNFPGRFSGRQFSNSRSEMNVSTLELGDSALYLCASSGTDYGYTFGSGTRLTVV.

This rearrangement joins TRBV6-1 to TRBJ2-3, with TRBD2 as a possible D gene (5 bases). With 6 bases removed from V and 4 bases from J, the gap between germline ends came to 14 bases. This CDR3 spans 14 amino acids. Per germline, CDR1 MNHNS and CDR2 SASEGT. The CDR3 sequence: CASRISSSADTQYF. CDR3 DNA: TGTGCCAGCAGGATTTCTAGTAGCGCAGATACGCAGTATTTT.

The count of this clone is one. J is TRBJ2-3 and V is TRBV5-1, with 13 bases lining up with TRBD2. The ends lost 0 bases at V and 4 bases at J; junction bases unmatched: 5. The CDR3 has 17 residues. Germline CDR1 SGHRS, CDR2 YFSETQ. The CDR3: CASSLALAGGPADTQYF. DNA of the CDR3: TGCGCCAGCAGCTTGGCACTAGCGGGAGGGCCGGCAGATACGCAGTATTTT.

Only one count was recorded for this clone. The V gene is TRBV7-2, the J gene TRBJ2-1, with TRBD1 identical over 11 bases. From germline, CDR1 is SGHTA and CDR2 FQGNSA. This CDR3 is 15 amino acids long. The V gene end was trimmed by 3 bases and the J gene end by 9 bases; junction bases not matched to a gene: 7. The CDR3 bases are TGTGCCAGCAGCTTGGGGACAGGGGGTTATCGTGAGCAGTTCTTC. Translation: CASSLGTGGYREQFF.

The rearrangement links TRBV6-5 to TRBJ1-2; D not resolved. The CDR3 has 13 residues. Between the trimmed V and J ends, which lost 4 bases and 5 bases, there was a span of 11 bases. From germline, CDR1 is MNHEY and CDR2 SVGAGI. CDR3 loop: CASSSGPSYGYTF. Written as DNA, the CDR3 is TGTGCCAGCAGTTCCGGACCCTCATATGGCTACACCTTC.

This chain links TRBV6-5 with TRBJ2-3; no clear D gene. Trimming took off 4 bases at V and 3 bases at J, with 8 bases between the two ends. CDR3 length: 13 residues. Germline V gene sequence: CDR1 MNHEY, CDR2 SVGAGI. CDR3 loop: CASSSMSTDTQYF. The CDR3 DNA reads TGTGCCAGCAGTTCGATGAGTACAGATACGCAGTATTTT.

This sequence joins TRBV5-1 and TRBJ1-1; tentatively, D is TRBD1 (5 bases). The CDR3 contains 13 residues. Trimming removed 4 bases at V and 8 bases at J, with 15 bases between. CDR1 and CDR2 from the germline V gene are SGHRS and YFSETQ. The CDR3 reads CASSNTGGREAFF. Written as DNA, the CDR3 is TGCGCCAGCAGCAATACGGGGGGACGGGAAGCTTTCTTT.

This CDR3 is CASSLIPSFRSGHAEAFF. The CDR3 DNA reads TGTGCCAGCAGCTTAATCCCCTCCTTCCGGAGCGGTCATGCCGAAGCTTTCTTT. This sequence joins TRBV11-3 and TRBJ1-1; D uncertain. Germline V lookup: CDR1 SGHNT, CDR2 YENEEA. The CDR3 has 18 amino acids. Trimming removed 2 bases at V and 8 bases at J, with 27 bases between.

This chain connects TRBV7-2 to TRBJ2-5; TRBD2 matches at 10 bases. The J call is uncertain, as TRBJ2-7 better fits the DNA end. The CDR3 is 16 amino acids. The germline V gene has CDR1 SGHTA and CDR2 FQGNSA. CDR3 DNA: TGTGCCAGCAGCTTAGTACCTAGCGGGAGACTCTACGAGCAGTACTTC. Protein product: CASSLVPSGRLYEQYF.

V and J are TRBV7-2 and TRBJ2-7, with D perhaps TRBD1 or TRBD2 (6 bases each). The germline V and J ends were trimmed by 2 bases and 1 base, with 21 bases remaining between them. The V gene's germline CDR1 is SGHTA and CDR2 FQGNSA. This CDR3 comprises 18 residues. This chain's CDR3 is CASSLSAPGATISYEQYF. The CDR3 DNA follows: TGTGCCAGCAGCTTATCGGCTCCGGGGGCCACTATTTCCTACGAGCAGTACTTC. Variable domain in full (rest from reference TRBV7-2 and TRBJ2-7): GAGVSQSPSNKVTEKGKDVELRCDPISGHTALYWYRQSLGQGLEFLIYFQGNSAPDKSGLPSDRFSAERTGGSVSTLTIQRTQQEDSAVYLCASSLSAPGATISYEQYFGPGTRLTVT.

This rearrangement joins TRBV5-4 to TRBJ2-7; TRBD1 might be the D (5 bases). This CDR3 has 14 residues. The germline V and J ends were trimmed by 0 bases and 1 base, with 8 bases remaining between them. Germline CDR1 and CDR2: SGHNT and YYREEE (reference sequence). CDR3 in amino acids: CASSLDRRSYEQYF. The CDR3 region has the DNA TGTGCCAGCAGCTTGGACAGGAGATCCTACGAGCAGTACTTC.

The chain couples TRBV4-3 to TRBJ1-1; D may be TRBD1 (6 bases). The CDR3 runs 15 residues. Germline lookup yields CDR1 LGHNA and CDR2 YSLEER. V was clipped by 4 bases and J by 0 bases, with 12 bases between them. The DNA for the CDR3 is TGCGCCAGCAGCCGAGACAGGTTCATGAACACTGAAGCTTTCTTT. Its protein product is CASSRDRFMNTEAFF.